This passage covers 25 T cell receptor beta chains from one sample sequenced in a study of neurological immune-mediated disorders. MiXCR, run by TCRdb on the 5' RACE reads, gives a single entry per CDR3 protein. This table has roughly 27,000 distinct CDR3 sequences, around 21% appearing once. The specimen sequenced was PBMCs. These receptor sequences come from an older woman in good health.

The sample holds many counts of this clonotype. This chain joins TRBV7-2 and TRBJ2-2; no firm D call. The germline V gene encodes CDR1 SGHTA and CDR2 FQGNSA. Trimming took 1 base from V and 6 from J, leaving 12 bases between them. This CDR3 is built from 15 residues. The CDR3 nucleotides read TGTGCCAGCAGCTTAGTGATTGGGTGGGCCGGGGAGCTGTTTTTT. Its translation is CASSLVIGWAGELFF.

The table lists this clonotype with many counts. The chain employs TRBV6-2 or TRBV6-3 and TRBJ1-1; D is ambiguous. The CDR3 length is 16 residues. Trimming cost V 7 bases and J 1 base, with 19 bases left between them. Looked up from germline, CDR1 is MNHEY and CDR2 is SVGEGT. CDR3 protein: CASTKGQGMGNTEAFF. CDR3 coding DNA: TGTGCCAGCACCAAAGGGCAAGGGATGGGGAACACTGAAGCTTTCTTT.

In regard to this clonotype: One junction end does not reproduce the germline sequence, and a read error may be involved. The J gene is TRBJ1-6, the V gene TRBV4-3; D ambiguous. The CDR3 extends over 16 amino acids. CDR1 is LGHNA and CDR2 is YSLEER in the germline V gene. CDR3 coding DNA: TGCGCCAGCAGCCAAGACAGTGACCCCTATAATCCACCCCTCCACTTT. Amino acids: CASSQDSDPYNPPLHF.

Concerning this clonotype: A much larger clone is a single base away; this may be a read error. This CDR3 is CVSSRDNQETQYF. The CDR3, as DNA: TGTGTCAGCAGCAGGGACAACCAAGAGACCCAGTACTTC. The chain joins TRBV5-4 to TRBJ2-5, with a possible D match to TRBD1 (6 bases). The germline V gene encodes CDR1 SGHNT and CDR2 YYREEE (reference sequence). This CDR3 spans 13 amino acids.

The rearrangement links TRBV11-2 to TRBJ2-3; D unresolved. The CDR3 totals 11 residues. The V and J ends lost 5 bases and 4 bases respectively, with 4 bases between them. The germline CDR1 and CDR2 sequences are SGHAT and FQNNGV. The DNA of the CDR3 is TGTGCCAGCAGCACCTCAGATACGCAGTATTTT. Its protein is CASSTSDTQYF.

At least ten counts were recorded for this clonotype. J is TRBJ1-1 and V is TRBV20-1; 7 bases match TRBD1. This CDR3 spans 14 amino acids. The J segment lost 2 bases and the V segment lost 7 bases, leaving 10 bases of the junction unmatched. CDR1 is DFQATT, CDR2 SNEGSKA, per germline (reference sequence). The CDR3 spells CSVFGQEANTEAFF. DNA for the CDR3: TGCAGTGTGTTTGGACAGGAGGCTAACACTGAAGCTTTCTTT.

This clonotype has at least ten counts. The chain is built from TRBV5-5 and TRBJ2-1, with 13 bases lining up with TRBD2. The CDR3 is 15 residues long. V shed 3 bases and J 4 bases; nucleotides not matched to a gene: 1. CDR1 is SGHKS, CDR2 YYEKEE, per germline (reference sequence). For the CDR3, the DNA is TGTGCCAGCAGCTCGACTAGCGGGGGGTACAATGAGCAGTTCTTC. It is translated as CASSSTSGGYNEQFF.

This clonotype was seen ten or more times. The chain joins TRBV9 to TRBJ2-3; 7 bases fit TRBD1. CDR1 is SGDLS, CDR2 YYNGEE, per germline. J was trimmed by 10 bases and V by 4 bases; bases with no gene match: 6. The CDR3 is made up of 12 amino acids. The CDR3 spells CASSSRQGSQYF. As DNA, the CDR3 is TGTGCCAGCAGCTCTCGACAGGGCTCGCAGTATTTT.

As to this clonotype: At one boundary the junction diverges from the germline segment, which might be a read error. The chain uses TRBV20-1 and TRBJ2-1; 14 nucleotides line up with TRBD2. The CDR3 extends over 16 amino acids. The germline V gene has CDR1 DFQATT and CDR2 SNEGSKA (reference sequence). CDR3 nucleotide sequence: TGCAGTGCTGCCGGGACTAGCGGGAGCTCCGACAATGAGCAGTTCTTC. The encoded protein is CSAAGTSGSSDNEQFF.

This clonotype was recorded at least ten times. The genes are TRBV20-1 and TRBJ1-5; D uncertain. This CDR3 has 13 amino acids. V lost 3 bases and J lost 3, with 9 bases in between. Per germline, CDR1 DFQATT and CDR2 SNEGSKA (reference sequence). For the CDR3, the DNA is TGCAGTGCTAGGGAGGAGTTCAATCAGCCCCAGCATTTT. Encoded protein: CSAREEFNQPQHF.

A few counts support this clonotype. The CDR3 DNA follows: TGTGCCAGCAGCCGCGGGACTAGCGGGAGTTACGAGCAGTACTTC. It codes for CASSRGTSGSYEQYF. V gene TRBV3-1 combines with J gene TRBJ2-7; 14 nucleotides agree with TRBD2. Germline CDR1 reads LGHDT; CDR2 reads YNNKEL (reference sequence). The CDR3 runs to 15 residues. J gave up 4 bases and V 4 bases, and 3 bases lay outside the gene matches.

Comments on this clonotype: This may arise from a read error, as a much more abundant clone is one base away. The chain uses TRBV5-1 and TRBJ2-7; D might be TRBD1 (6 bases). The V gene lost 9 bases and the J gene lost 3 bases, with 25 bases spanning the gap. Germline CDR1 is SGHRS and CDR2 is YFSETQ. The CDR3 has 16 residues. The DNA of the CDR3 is TGCGCCATCAGACCAGGACAGACCAATTATGTCTACGAGCAGTACTTC. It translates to CAIRPGQTNYVYEQYF.

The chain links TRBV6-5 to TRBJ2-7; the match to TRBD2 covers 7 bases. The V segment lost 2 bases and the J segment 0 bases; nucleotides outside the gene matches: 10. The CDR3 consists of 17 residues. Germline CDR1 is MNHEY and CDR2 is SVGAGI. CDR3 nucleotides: TGTGCCAGCAGTTACGTCTGGACGCGGGGGAGCTCCTACGAGCAGTACTTC. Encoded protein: CASSYVWTRGSSYEQYF.

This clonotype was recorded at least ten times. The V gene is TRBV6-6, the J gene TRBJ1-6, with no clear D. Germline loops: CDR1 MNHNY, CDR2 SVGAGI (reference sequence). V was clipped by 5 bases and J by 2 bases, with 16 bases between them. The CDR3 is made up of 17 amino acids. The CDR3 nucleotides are TGTGCCAGCAGTCCTCCGGGCTGGGCACCCTATAATTCACCCCTCCACTTT. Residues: CASSPPGWAPYNSPLHF.

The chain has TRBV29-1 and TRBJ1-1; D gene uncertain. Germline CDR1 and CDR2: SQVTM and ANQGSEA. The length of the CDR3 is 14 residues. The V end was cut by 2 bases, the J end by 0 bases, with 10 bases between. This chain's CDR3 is CSVEQLSMNTEAFF. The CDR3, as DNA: TGCAGCGTTGAACAGCTCAGCATGAACACTGAAGCTTTCTTT.

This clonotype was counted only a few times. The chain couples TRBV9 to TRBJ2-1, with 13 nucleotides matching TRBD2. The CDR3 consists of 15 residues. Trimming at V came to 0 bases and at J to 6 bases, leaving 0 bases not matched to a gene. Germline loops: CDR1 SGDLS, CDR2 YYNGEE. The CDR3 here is CASSVGTSGSNEQFF. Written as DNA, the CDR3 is TGTGCCAGCAGCGTAGGGACTAGCGGGAGCAATGAGCAGTTCTTC.

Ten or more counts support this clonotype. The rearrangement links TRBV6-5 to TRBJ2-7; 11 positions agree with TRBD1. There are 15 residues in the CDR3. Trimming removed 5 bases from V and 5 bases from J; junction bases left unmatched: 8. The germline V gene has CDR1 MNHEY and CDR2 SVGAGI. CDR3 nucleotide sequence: TGTGCCAGCAGTACCTCTGGACAGGGGGCAAACGAGCAGTACTTC. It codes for CASSTSGQGANEQYF.

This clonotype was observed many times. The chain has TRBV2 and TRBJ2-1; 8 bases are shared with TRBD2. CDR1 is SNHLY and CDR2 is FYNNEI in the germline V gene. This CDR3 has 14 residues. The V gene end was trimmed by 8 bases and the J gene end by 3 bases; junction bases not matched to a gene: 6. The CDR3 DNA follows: TGTGCCAGCGGACGTAGCGGGGTCTACAATGAGCAGTTCTTC. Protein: CASGRSGVYNEQFF.

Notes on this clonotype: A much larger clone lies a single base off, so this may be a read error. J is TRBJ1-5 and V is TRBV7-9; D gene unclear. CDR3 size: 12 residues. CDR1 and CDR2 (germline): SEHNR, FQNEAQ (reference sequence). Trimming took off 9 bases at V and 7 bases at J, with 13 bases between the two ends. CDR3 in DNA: TGTGCCAGAAGCCCATCTGCACAGCCCCAGCATTTT. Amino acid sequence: CARSPSAQPQHF.

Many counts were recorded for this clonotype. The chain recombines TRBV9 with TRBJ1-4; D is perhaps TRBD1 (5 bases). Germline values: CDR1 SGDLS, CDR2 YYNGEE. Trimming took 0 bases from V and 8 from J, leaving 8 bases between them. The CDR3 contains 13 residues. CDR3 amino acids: CASSVAWDEKLFF. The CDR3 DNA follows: TGTGCCAGCAGCGTAGCATGGGACGAAAAACTGTTTTTT.

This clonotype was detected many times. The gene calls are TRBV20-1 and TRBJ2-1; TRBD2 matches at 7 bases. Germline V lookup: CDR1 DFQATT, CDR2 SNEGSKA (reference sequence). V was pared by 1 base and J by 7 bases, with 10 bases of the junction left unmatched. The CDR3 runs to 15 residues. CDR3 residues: CSARGPGGSSNEQFF. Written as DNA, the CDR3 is TGCAGTGCTAGAGGCCCGGGCGGGAGCAGTAATGAGCAGTTCTTC.

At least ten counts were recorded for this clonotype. As DNA, the CDR3 is TGCGCCAGCAGCTTGGACAGCTACTATGGCTACACCTTC. Protein sequence: CASSLDSYYGYTF. The V gene is TRBV5-1, the J gene TRBJ1-2; the D is unclear. Trimming removed 0 bases from V and 3 bases from J, with 6 bases in between. Germline lookup yields CDR1 SGHRS and CDR2 YFSETQ. The CDR3 loop spans 13 amino acids.

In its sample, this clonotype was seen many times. The DNA of the CDR3 is TGCGCCAGCAGCCCCGGGACAGGGGCCCGAAATTCACCCCTCCACTTT. Encoded protein: CASSPGTGARNSPLHF. The J gene is TRBJ1-6, the V gene TRBV5-1; 10 nucleotides match TRBD1. The CDR3 sequence is 16 residues long. The trim removed 4 bases at V and 7 bases at J, leaving 8 bases unmatched. CDR1 and CDR2 (germline): SGHRS, YFSETQ. Supplemented by reference TRBV5-1 and TRBJ1-6, the full variable domain reads KAGVTQTPRYLIKTRGQQVTLSCSPISGHRSVSWYQQTPGQGLQFLFEYFSETQRNKGNFPGRFSGRQFSNSRSEMNVSTLELGDSALYLCASSPGTGARNSPLHFGNGTRLTVT.

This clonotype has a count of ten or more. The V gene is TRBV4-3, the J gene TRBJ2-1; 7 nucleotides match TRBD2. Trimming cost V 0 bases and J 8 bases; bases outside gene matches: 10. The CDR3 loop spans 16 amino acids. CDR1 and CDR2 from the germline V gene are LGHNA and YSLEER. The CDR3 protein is CASSQDERGRGDEQFF. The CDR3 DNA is TGCGCCAGCAGCCAAGATGAGCGGGGCCGCGGGGATGAGCAGTTCTTC.

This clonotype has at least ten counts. The CDR3 nucleotides read TGCAGCGTCGCAGGGGGCGGTCAGCCCCAGCATTTT. It codes for CSVAGGGQPQHF. The gene calls are TRBV29-1 and TRBJ1-5, with 8 bases lining up with TRBD1. This CDR3 region has 12 residues. Per the germline V gene, CDR1 is SQVTM and CDR2 is ANQGSEA. Trimming cost V 6 bases and J 6 bases; bases outside gene matches: 4.